This paragraph reports one T cell receptor (beta chain). The assay was immunoSEQ multiplex PCR, and TCRdb's table has in-frame clones only and misses some. The sample lists under 150,000 clones; approximately 90% were seen once. This sample is part of a study of T cell responses to AZD1222 COVID-19 vaccine. The CDR3 covers 11 residues. From germline, CDR1 is SQVTM and CDR2 ANQGSEA. V was clipped by 7 bases and J by 10 bases, with 13 bases between them. The specimen comprised peripheral blood, sampled on day 0 of AZD1222 vaccination. The chain couples TRBV29-1 to TRBJ1-4; D gene unclear. This TCR was recovered from an adult in good health. CDR3: CSGRSIGKLFF. CDR3 in DNA: TGCAGCGGGCGCAGTATCGGAAAACTGTTTTTT.